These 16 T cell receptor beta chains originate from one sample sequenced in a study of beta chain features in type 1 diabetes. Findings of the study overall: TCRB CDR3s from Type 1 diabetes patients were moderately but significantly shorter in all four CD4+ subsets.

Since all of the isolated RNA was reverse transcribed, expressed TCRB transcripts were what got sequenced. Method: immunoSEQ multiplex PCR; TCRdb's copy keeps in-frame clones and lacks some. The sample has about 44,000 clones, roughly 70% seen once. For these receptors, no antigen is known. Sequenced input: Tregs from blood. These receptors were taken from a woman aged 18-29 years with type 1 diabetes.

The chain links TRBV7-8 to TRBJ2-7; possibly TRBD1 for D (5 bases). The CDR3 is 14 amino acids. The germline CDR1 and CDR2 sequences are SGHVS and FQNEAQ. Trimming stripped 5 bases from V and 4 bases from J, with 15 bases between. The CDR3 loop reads CASSPGWQVYEQYF. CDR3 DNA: TGTGCCAGCAGCCCAGGGTGGCAGGTGTACGAGCAGTACTTC.

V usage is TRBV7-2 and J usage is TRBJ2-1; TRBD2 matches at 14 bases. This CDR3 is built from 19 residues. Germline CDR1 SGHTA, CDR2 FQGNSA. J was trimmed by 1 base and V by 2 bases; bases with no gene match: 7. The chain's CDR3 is CASSLRRGLAGVSYNEQFF. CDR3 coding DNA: TGTGCCAGCAGCTTAAGAAGGGGACTAGCGGGAGTATCCTACAATGAGCAGTTCTTC.

CDR3 sequence reads: CASSLGGRSYNEQFF. In DNA, the CDR3 is TGTGCCAGCAGCTTGGGCGGGAGATCTTACAATGAGCAGTTCTTC. The chain employs TRBV7-3 and TRBJ2-1, with 7 nucleotides matching TRBD2. Per germline, CDR1 SGHTA and CDR2 FQGTGA. V lost 3 bases, J lost 4 bases, and 6 bases stayed unmatched. This CDR3 spans 15 amino acids. The full variable domain, with the rest looked up from reference TRBV7-3 and TRBJ2-1, is GAGVSQTPSNKVTEKGKYVELRCDPISGHTALYWYRQSLGQGPEFLIYFQGTGAADDSGLPNDRFFAVRPEGSVSTLKIQRTERGDSAVYLCASSLGGRSYNEQFFGPGTRLTVL.

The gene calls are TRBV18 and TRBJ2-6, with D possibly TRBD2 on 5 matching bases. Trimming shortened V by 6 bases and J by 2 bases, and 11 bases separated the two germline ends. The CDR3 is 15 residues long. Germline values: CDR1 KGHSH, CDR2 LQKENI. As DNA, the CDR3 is TGTGCCAGCTCCCTAACAGCGGCTGGGGCCAACGTCCTGACTTTC. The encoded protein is CASSLTAAGANVLTF.

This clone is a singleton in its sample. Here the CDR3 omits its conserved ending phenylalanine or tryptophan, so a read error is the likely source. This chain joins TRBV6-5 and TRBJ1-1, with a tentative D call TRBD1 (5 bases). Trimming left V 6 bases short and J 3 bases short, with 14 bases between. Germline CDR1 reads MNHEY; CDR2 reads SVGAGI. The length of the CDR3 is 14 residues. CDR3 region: CASREAQGYTEAFS. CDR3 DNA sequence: TGTGCCAGCAGGGAAGCCCAGGGTTACACTGAAGCTTTCTCT.

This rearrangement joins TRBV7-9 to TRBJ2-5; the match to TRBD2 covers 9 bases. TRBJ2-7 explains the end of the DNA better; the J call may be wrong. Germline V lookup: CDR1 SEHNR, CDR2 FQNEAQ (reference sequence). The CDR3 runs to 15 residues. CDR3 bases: TGTGCCAGCAGCTTAGTACGCGGGAGGGCCTACGAGCAGTACTTC. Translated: CASSLVRGRAYEQYF.

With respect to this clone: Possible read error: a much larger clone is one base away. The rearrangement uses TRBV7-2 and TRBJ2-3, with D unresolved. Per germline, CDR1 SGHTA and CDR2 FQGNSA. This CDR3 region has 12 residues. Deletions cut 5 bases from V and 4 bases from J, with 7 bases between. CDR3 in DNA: TGTGCCAGCAGCCTTATTCCAGATACGCAGTATTTT. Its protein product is CASSLIPDTQYF.

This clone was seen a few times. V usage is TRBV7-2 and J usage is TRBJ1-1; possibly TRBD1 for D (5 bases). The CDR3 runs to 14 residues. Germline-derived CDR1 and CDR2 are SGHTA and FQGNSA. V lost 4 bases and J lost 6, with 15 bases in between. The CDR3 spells CASSSLVWGPEAFF. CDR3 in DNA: TGTGCCAGCAGCTCGTTGGTGTGGGGCCCTGAAGCTTTCTTT. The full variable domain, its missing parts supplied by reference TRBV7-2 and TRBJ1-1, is GAGVSQSPSNKVTEKGKDVELRCDPISGHTALYWYRQSLGQGLEFLIYFQGNSAPDKSGLPSDRFSAERTGGSVSTLTIQRTQQEDSAVYLCASSSLVWGPEAFFGQGTRLTVV.

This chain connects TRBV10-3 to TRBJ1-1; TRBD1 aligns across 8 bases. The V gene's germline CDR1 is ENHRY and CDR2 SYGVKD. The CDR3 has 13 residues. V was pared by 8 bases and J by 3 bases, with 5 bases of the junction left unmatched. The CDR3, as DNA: TGTGCCATCCGAGGCAGGGGGCACACTGAAGCTTTCTTT. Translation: CAIRGRGHTEAFF.

The CDR3 is CASSPRDTFYGYTF. The CDR3 coding sequence is TGTGCCAGCAGCCCGCGCGACACTTTCTATGGCTACACCTTC. This chain connects TRBV7-9 to TRBJ1-2; no firm D call. The V end lost 5 bases, the J end lost 4 bases, and 14 bases lay between the germline ends. The CDR3 runs 14 residues. CDR1 SEHNR and CDR2 FQNEAQ come from the germline V gene (reference sequence).

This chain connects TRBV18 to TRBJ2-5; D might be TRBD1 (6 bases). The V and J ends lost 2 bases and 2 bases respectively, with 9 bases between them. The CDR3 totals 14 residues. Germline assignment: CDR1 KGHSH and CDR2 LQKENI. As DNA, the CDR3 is TGTGCCAGCTCACCAGGGGGCGGTCAAGAGACCCAGTACTTC. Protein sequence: CASSPGGGQETQYF.

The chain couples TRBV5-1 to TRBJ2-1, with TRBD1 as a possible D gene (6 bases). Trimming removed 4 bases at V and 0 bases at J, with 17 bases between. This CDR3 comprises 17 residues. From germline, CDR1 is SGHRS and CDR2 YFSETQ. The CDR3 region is CASSQGNTGSSYNEQFF. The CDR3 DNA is TGCGCCAGCAGCCAGGGGAATACTGGAAGCTCCTACAATGAGCAGTTCTTC.

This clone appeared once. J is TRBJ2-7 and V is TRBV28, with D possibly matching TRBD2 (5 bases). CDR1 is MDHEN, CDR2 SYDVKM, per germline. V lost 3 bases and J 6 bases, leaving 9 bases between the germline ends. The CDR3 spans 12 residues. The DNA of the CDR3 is TGTGCCAGCAGTTTGCGGGTGGGCGAGCAGTACTTC. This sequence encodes CASSLRVGEQYF.

The DNA for the CDR3 is TGTGCCATCAGGGACCAAGGGAGTACCGGGGAGCTGTTTTTT. It is translated as CAIRDQGSTGELFF. The V call is TRBV10-3, the J call TRBJ2-2; D perhaps matches TRBD2 (5 bases). Trimming took 6 bases from V and 5 from J, leaving 13 bases between them. This CDR3 has 14 residues. The germline V gene encodes CDR1 ENHRY and CDR2 SYGVKD.

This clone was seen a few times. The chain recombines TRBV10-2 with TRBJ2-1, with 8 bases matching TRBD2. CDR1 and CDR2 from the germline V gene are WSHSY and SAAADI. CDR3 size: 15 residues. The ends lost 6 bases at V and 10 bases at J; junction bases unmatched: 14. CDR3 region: CASREPGLGLWEQFF. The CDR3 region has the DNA TGCGCCAGCAGGGAACCGGGACTAGGACTTTGGGAGCAGTTCTTC.

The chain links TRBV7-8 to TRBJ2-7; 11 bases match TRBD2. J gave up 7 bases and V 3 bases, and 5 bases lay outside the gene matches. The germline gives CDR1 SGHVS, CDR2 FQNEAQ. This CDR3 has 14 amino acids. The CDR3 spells CASSFSGGVGEQYF. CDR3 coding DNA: TGTGCCAGCAGCTTTAGCGGGGGGGTGGGAGAGCAGTACTTC.